This T cell receptor (beta chain) stems from a study of resident and recirculating memory T cells in vitiligo. The wider study: Epidermis came from shave biopsies of lesional and nonlesional sites, plus PBMCs. Study conclusions and caveats: TCR sequences were not conserved across biopsy sites or patients.

The protocol was immunoSEQ multiplex PCR, while the TCRdb copy is restricted to in-frame clones and leaves out a portion. The data hold 55,000 to 75,000 clones, with just over 90% observed a single time. The V gene end was trimmed by 1 base and the J gene end by 7 bases; junction bases not matched to a gene: 12. This CDR3 spans 18 amino acids. From germline, CDR1 is LGHNA and CDR2 YNFKEQ. Stability required unchanged lesions during the previous 6 months. No patient showed confetti depigmentation, a clinical sign of active disease. About this clone: Its antigen is unidentified.

The sequence was collected from a male donor with vitiligo. Sequenced sample: blood. The chain uses TRBV4-2 and TRBJ2-1, with 11 bases matching TRBD1. The CDR3 DNA reads TGTGCCAGCAGCCAAGTCGGGGGGGGGACAGGGGGTTGGAATGAGCAGTTCTTC. Its protein product is CASSQVGGGTGGWNEQFF.